The following is a T cell receptor (beta chain) sequence with its context. A few counts support this clonotype. Its target antigen remains unknown. Base qualities are not provided; no much larger clone lies one nucleotide away. Stable Graves' hyperthyroidism was defined as the absence of progression to ophthalmopathy over 18 months of follow-up. The hyperthyroidism patients were between 18 and 65 years old and newly diagnosed, with a disease duration of less than 2 months. Patients with uncontrolled infections, other autoimmune diseases, pregnancy or lactation were excluded. Diagnoses relied on clinical symptoms, serum thyroxine and TRAb, thyroid ultrasound and orbital computed tomography. Total RNA was extracted with Trizol reagent, and quality was checked on an Agilent 2100 Bioanalyzer. The sample comes from a study of T cells in Graves' hyperthyroidism and ophthalmopathy (dated by TCRdb to between 2018 and 2021). About the study as a whole: To identify distinguishing TCR V-J signatures, a discovery cohort of about 95 patients was used, comprising 43 with Graves' ophthalmopathy and around 60 with stable Graves' hyperthyroidism. Thyroid tissue and blood T-cell repertoires from about six Graves' hyperthyroidism patients were also compared in the study. After blood sampling, hyperthyroidism patients were treated with methimazole at a starting dose of 30 mg daily, and ophthalmopathy patients were treated with high-dose intravenous methylprednisolone. The 100 or so discovery patients were randomly split 7:3 into training and test sets. TCR Vbeta CDR3 sequencing of fewer than 150 peripheral blood samples (43 ophthalmopathy, roughly 72 hyperthyroidism and roughly 17 progressor patients) is reported in the paper. An independent validation cohort of around 19 hyperthyroidism patients and about 15 patients who later progressed to ophthalmopathy tested prospective prediction of ophthalmopathy. Study-wide conclusions, independent of this receptor: In validation, progression to ophthalmopathy was predicted by the model with nearly 71% sensitivity and 72% to 85% specificity, a median of roughly six months before onset. Most expanded thyroid clonotypes (frequency above 0.001) were also found in blood, which suggests that blood repertoires may mirror thyroid immune responses. Ophthalmopathy was separated from stable hyperthyroidism by a 13 V-J signature model, with about 86% sensitivity and just over 81% specificity obtained in cross-validation and 80%/75% obtained in testing. Sample size was not statistically predetermined, and blinding of investigators to group allocation was not performed.

TCR beta CDR3 regions were amplified from RNA transcripts. The TCR CDR3 was subjected to a first round of RT-PCR using the HTBI primer set and the Qiagen OneStep RT-PCR kit. The libraries were constructed in a second round of multiplex PCR and then size-selected and purified. The libraries were sequenced on an Illumina HiSeq2000 using paired-end 100 bp reads. Per the original workflow: Raw data were processed with SOAPnuke, discarding reads with adapters, uncalled bases, mean Phred below 15, or no exact constant-primer or identifier match. High-quality paired reads were merged with COPE v1.2.5, and unique nucleotide sequences were defined as clonotypes. MiTCR v1.1 was used to align clonotypes to the IMGT TRBV, TRBD and TRBJ reference segments. The analysis was restricted to V-J combinations with a frequency above 0.0001, which together covered approximately 99% of the repertoires. A TCS score was defined as the ratio of F50 (clonal expansion) to E x V (chaos), with BLOSUM62-based TCRdist applied between CDR3 peptides within each V-J. Welch's t-statistics and random forest reduced roughly 500 V-J features to about 13, which were used in a naive Bayes classifier (R e1071). TCRdb reprocessed the public reads (quality trimming at Q25 with fastp, clone calling with MiXCR) and kept in-frame beta chains. Each entry is one CDR3 protein sequence, shown with its most common DNA and genes. The V and J calls come from TCRdb's annotation, not from the publication. The sample profile shows around 540,000 distinct CDR3 sequences; about 45% of them were found once. The top ten clones comprise approximately 8.2% of the sample.

Measured from the cysteine to the phenylalanine, the CDR3 is 17 residues long. The retained sequence is limited to the CDR3, 51 bases, with the frame set at the first base. Relative to germline, V is missing 5 bases and J is missing 0 bases, with 8 bases of the junction outside any gene match. The germline V gene gives CDR1 as SNHLY and CDR2 as FYNNEI. The receptor comes from a woman aged 18-35 years with Graves' hyperthyroidism. Donor details come from another sample of the same person, matched by shared clones. The sequence joins TRBV2 to TRBJ1-3; TRBD1 matches 9 bases in the middle. The sequenced material came from peripheral blood or thyroid tissue (not recorded which). CDR3 loop: CASSFAGQGYSGNTIYF. The DNA sequence follows: TGTGCCAGCAGTTTTGCGGGACAGGGCTACTCTGGAAACACCATATATTTT.